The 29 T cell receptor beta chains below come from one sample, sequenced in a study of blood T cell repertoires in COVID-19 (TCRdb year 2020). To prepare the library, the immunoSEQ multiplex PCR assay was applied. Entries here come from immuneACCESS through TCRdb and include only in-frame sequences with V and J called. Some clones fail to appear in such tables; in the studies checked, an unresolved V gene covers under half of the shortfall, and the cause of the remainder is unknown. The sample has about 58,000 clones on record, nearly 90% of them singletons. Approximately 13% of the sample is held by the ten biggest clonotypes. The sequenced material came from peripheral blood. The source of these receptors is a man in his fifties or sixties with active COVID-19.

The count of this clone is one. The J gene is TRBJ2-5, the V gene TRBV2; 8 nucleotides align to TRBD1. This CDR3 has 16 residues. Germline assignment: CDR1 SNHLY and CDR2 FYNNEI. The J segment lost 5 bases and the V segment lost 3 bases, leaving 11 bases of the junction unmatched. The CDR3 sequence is CASSEEVRQGRETQYF. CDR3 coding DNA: TGTGCCAGCAGTGAGGAAGTGCGACAGGGGAGGGAGACCCAGTACTTC.

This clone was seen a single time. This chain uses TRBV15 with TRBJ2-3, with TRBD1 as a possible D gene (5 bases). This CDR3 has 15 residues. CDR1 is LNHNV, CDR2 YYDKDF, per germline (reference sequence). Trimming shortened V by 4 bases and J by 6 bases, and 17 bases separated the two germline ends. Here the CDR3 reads CATSIRTPGRDTQYF. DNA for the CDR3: TGTGCCACCAGCATAAGGACACCCGGACGCGATACGCAGTATTTT. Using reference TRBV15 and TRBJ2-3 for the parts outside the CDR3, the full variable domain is DAMVIQNPRYQVTQFGKPVTLSCSQTLNHNVMYWYQQKSSQAPKLLFHYYDKDFNNEADTPDNFQSRRPNTSFCFLDIRSPGLGDTAMYLCATSIRTPGRDTQYFGPGTRLTVL.

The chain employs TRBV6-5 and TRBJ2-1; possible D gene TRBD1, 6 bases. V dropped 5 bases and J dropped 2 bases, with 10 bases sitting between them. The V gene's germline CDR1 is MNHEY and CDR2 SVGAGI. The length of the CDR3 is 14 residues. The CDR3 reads CASSLQGTYNEQFF. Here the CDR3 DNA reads TGTGCCAGCAGTCTGCAGGGGACCTACAATGAGCAGTTCTTC.

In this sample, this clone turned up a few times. CDR3 coding DNA: TGTGCCAGCAGTTTTGGCAGTAACACTGAAGCTTTCTTT. Its protein is CASSFGSNTEAFF. The rearrangement links TRBV28 to TRBJ1-1; D not resolved. The V and J ends lost 3 bases and 2 bases respectively, with 7 bases between them. The CDR3 consists of 13 residues. From germline, CDR1 is MDHEN and CDR2 SYDVKM.

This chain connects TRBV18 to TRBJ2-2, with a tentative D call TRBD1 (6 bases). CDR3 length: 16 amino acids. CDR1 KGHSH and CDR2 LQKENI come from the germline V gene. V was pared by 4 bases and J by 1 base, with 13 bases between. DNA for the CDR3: TGTGCCAGCTCACGTTCGGGGACACAGAACACCGGGGAGCTGTTTTTT. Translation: CASSRSGTQNTGELFF.

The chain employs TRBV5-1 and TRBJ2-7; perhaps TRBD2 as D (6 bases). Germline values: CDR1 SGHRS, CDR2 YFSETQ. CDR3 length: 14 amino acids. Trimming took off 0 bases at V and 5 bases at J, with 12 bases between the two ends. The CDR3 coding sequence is TGCGCCAGCAGCTTGGGGGGACTTCAACACGAGCAGTACTTC. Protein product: CASSLGGLQHEQYF. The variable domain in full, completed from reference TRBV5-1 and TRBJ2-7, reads KAGVTQTPRYLIKTRGQQVTLSCSPISGHRSVSWYQQTPGQGLQFLFEYFSETQRNKGNFPGRFSGRQFSNSRSEMNVSTLELGDSALYLCASSLGGLQHEQYFGPGTRLTVT.

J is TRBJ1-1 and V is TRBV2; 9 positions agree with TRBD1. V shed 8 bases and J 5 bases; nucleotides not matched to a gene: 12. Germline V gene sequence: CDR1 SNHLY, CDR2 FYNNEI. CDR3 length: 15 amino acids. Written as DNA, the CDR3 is TGTGCCAGCCATAGGACTGGGACAGGGTTAACTGAAGCTTTCTTT. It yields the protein CASHRTGTGLTEAFF.

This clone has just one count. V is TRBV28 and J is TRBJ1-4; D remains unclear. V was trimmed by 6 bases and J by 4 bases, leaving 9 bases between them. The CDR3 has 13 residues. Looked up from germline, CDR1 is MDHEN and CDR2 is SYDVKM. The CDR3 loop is CASREQSNEKLFF. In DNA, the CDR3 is TGTGCCAGCAGGGAGCAGAGTAATGAAAAACTGTTTTTT.

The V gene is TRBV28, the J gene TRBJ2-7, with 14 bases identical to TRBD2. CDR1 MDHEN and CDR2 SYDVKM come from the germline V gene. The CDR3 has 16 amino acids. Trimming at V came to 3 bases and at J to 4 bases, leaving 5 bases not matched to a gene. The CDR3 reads CASSLTSGGAFYEQYF. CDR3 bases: TGTGCCAGCAGTTTGACTAGCGGGGGGGCCTTTTACGAGCAGTACTTC.

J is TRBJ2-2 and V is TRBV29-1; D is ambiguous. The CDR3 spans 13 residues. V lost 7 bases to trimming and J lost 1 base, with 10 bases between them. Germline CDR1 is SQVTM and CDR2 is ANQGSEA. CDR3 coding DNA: TGCAGCGGTTCGACTGGGAACACCGGGGAGCTGTTTTTT. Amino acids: CSGSTGNTGELFF.

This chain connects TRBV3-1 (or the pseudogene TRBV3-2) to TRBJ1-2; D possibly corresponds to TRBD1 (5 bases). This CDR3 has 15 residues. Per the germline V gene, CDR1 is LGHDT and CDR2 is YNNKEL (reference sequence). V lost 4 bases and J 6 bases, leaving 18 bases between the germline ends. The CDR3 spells CASSLQGVRRHGYTF. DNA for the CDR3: TGTGCCAGCAGCCTCCAAGGGGTTAGGCGGCATGGCTACACCTTC.

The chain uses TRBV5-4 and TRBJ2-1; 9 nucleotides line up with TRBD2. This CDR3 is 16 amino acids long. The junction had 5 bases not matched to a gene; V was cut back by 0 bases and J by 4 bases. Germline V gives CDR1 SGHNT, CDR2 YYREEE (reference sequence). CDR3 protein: CASSLEAGGLYNEQFF. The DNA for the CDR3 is TGTGCCAGCAGCTTGGAGGCGGGAGGGCTTTACAATGAGCAGTTCTTC.

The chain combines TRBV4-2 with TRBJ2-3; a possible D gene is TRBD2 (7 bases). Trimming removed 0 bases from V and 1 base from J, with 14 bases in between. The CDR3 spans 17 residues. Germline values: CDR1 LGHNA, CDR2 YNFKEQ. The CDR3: CASSQEGAGVGTDTQYF. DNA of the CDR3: TGTGCCAGCAGCCAAGAGGGGGCGGGAGTCGGCACAGATACGCAGTATTTT.

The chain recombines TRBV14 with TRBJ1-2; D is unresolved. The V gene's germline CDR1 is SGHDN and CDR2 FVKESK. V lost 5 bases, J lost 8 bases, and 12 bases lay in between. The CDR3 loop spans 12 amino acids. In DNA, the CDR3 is TGTGCCAGCAGCACCGGGATTGGCGGCTACACCTTC. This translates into CASSTGIGGYTF.

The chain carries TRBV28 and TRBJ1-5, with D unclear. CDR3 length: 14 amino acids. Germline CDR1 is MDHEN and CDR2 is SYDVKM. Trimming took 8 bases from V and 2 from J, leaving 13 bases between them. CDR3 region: CASGPRVGNQPQHF. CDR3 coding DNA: TGTGCCAGCGGGCCGCGGGTGGGCAATCAGCCCCAGCATTTT.

CDR3 bases: TGTGCCAGCAGTCCGGGACTTCTCTACGAGCAGTACTTC. Its protein is CASSPGLLYEQYF. V usage is TRBV28 and J usage is TRBJ2-7; D is possibly TRBD2 (6 bases). The CDR3 has 13 amino acids. Germline V gene data show CDR1 as MDHEN and CDR2 as SYDVKM. V was trimmed by 5 bases and J by 3 bases, leaving 11 bases between them.

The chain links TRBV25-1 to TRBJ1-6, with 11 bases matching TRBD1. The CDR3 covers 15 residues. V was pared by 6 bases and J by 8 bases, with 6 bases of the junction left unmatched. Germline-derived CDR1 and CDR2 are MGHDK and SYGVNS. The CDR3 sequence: CASRTTGQGDSPLHF. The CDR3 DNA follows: TGTGCCAGCAGAACAACGGGACAGGGGGATTCACCCCTCCACTTT.

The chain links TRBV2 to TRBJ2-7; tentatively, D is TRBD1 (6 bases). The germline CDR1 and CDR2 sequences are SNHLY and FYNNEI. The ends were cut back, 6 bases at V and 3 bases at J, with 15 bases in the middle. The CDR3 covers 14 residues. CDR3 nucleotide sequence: TGTGCCAGCAGAGAAACTGCAGGGGACTACGAGCAGTACTTC. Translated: CASRETAGDYEQYF.

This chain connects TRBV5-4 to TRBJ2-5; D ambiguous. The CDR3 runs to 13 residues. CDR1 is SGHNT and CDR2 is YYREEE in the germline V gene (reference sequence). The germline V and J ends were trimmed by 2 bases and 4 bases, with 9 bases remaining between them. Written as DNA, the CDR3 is TGTGCCAGCAGCTTTTATCCCCGAGAGACCCAGTACTTC. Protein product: CASSFYPRETQYF.

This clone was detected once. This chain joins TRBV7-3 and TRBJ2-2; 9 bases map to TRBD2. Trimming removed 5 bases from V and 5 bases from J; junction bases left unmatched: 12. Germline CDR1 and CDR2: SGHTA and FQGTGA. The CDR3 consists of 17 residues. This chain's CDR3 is CASSPLAGGSRTGELFF. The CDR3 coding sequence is TGTGCCAGCAGCCCCCTGGCGGGAGGGTCGCGGACCGGGGAGCTGTTTTTT.

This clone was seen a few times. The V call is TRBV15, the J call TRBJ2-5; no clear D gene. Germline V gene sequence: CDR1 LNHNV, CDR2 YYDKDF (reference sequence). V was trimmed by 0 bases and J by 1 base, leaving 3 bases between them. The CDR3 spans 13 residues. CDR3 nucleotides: TGTGCCACCAGCAGAGACAGCCAAGAGACCCAGTACTTC. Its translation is CATSRDSQETQYF.

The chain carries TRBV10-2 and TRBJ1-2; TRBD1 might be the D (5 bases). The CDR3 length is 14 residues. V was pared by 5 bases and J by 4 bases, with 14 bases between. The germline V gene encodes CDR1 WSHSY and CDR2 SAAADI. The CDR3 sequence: CASSLQLGGYGYTF. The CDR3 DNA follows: TGCGCCAGCAGTTTACAATTGGGGGGCTATGGCTACACCTTC.

The CDR3 sequence: CASRDGQGYTF. The CDR3 DNA is TGTGCCAGCAGGGACGGACAGGGCTACACCTTC. This chain joins TRBV12-3 or TRBV12-4 and TRBJ1-2; the D gene is possibly TRBD1 (6 bases). This CDR3 region has 11 residues. Trimming removed 6 bases at V and 8 bases at J, with 10 bases between.

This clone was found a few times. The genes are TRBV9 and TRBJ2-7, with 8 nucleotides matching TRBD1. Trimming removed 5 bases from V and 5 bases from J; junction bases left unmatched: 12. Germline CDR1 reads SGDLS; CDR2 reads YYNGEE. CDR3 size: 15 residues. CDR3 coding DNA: TGTGCCAGCAGTCCCGACCGGACAGGGAGCAACGAGCAGTACTTC. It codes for CASSPDRTGSNEQYF.

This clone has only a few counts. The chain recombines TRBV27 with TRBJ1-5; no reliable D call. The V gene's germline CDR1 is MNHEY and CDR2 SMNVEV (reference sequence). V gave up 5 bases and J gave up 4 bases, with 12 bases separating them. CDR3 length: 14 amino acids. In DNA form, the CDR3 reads TGTGCCAGCAGTCCCGCGAATGAGAATCAGCCCCAGCATTTT. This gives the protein CASSPANENQPQHF.

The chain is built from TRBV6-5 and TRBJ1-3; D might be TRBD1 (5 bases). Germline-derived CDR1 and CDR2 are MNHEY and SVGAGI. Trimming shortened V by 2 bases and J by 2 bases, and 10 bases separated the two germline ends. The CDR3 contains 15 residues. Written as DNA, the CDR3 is TGTGCCAGCAGTTACGGAGACAGTCCTGGAAACACCATATATTTT. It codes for CASSYGDSPGNTIYF.

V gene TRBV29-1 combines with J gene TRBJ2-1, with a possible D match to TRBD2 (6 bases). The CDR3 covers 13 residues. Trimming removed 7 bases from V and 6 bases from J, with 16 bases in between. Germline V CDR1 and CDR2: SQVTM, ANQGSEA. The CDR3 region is CSAQELAGNEQFF. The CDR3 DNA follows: TGCAGCGCTCAGGAACTAGCTGGCAATGAGCAGTTCTTC.

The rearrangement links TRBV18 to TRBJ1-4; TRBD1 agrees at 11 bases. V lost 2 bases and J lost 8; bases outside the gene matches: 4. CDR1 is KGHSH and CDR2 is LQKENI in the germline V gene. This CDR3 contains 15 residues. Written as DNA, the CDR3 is TGTGCCAGCTCACCAGGACAGGGGGCGACAGAAAAACTGTTTTTT. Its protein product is CASSPGQGATEKLFF.

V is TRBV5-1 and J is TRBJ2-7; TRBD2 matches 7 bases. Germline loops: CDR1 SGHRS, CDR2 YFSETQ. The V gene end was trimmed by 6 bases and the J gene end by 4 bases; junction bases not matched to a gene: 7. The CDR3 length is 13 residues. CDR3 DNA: TGCGCCAGCAAAGTAGCGGGCGTGTACGAGCAGTACTTC. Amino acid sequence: CASKVAGVYEQYF. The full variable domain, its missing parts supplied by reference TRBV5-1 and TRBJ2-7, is KAGVTQTPRYLIKTRGQQVTLSCSPISGHRSVSWYQQTPGQGLQFLFEYFSETQRNKGNFPGRFSGRQFSNSRSEMNVSTLELGDSALYLCASKVAGVYEQYFGPGTRLTVT.